This T cell receptor (beta chain) originates from a study of brain T cells in children with intractable seizures. Time point of the sample: blood from clinic visit 5 months post-surgery; TSC patient then seizure free. Surgery cases with the highest brain T cell transcript signatures were chosen for sequencing. Pre-surgery treatment included at least one anti-epileptic drug. Concerning this clone itself: Its target is unknown.

TCRdb keeps only in-frame clones here, not all; method: immunoSEQ multiplex PCR. The table shows under 400,000 clones, with roughly 92% occurring only once. General study points: Absence of clones before surgery may stem from lower sequencing depth. Only CDR3 sequence similarity suggested viral specificity, without known HCMV serostatus.

This clonotype was obtained from a boy under two years old with tuberous sclerosis and intractable seizures. The sequencing here drew on peripheral blood, taken roughly 5 months after surgery.

The CDR3 loop is CASSQEGAGLAIETQYF. CDR3 sequence (DNA): TGCGCCAGCAGCCAAGAAGGAGCGGGACTAGCGATAGAGACCCAGTACTTC. This chain links TRBV4-1 with TRBJ2-5; TRBD2 matches 10 bases. CDR3 length: 17 residues. Germline CDR1 is MGHRA and CDR2 is YSYEKL. The J segment lost 4 bases and the V segment lost 0 bases, leaving 8 bases of the junction unmatched.